This T cell receptor (beta chain) appears in the sequencing data of a study of OX40 agonist ivuxolimab in advanced cancers. Overall study context: Ivuxolimab, an antibody acting as an agonist of OX40 (CD134), was used to treat patients. Prior anti-PD-1, anti-PD-L1 or anti-CTLA-4 therapy did not bar entry, and more than 35% had some.

Sequencing used immunoSEQ multiplex PCR; TCRdb keeps in-frame clones, though not all of them. In the table there are about 69,000 clones, roughly nine tenths of which are singletons. The V gene lost 5 bases and the J gene lost 1 base, with 14 bases spanning the gap. This CDR3 has 15 amino acids. Germline CDR1 SGHAT, CDR2 FQNNGV. A word on this clone: The antigen remains unidentified.

The study, taken as a whole, reports: Several nonresponders also turned out to have low normalized T-cell clonal expansion.

Systemic immunosuppression or a history of autoimmune disease excluded patients. The receptor's source is an adult with an advanced solid tumor such as melanoma, head and neck, liver or kidney cancer. This chain connects TRBV11-2 to TRBJ1-1; D possibly corresponds to TRBD1 (5 bases). The starting material was CD4+ or CD8+ T cells sorted from blood, obtained in a trial of the OX40 agonist ivuxolimab. This chain's CDR3 is CASSRRPGANTEAFF. CDR3 DNA sequence: TGTGCCAGCAGCCGAAGGCCCGGGGCGAACACTGAAGCTTTCTTT.